Below, 27 T cell receptor beta chains from the same sample are listed, as sequenced in a study of CD8+CD57+ T cells in acquired aplastic anemia. For CDR3 and TCR beta VDJ profiling, genomic DNA was the template used. TCRdb independently ran MiXCR on the reads; one entry per CDR3 protein. Found here are under 200,000 distinct CDR3 sequences, around 40% of them singletons; the top ten hold around 0.96%. Sequencing was done on a sample of sorted CD4+, CD8+, or CD8+CD57+ T cells (not recorded which) from PBMCs. These receptors came from a human donor in good health.

The chain employs TRBV18 and TRBJ2-2; 10 nucleotides agree with TRBD1. Losses at the gene ends were 5 bases for V and 6 bases for J; bases not matched to a gene: 6. This CDR3 spans 15 amino acids. Germline loops: CDR1 KGHSH, CDR2 LQKENI. The DNA for the CDR3 is TGTGCCAGCTCAGGACAGGGGGTGCCGGCCGGGGAGCTGTTTTTT. This codes for CASSGQGVPAGELFF.

Concerning this clonotype: An end of the junction differs from the germline gene, which may be a read error. The genes are TRBV12-3 or TRBV12-4 and TRBJ1-1; no clear D gene. The CDR3 runs 12 residues. CDR3 protein: CASETAFGEAFF. The CDR3, as DNA: TGTGCCAGCGAGACGGCCTTCGGAGAAGCCTTCTTT.

This clonotype was counted many times. The rearrangement joins TRBV5-4 to TRBJ2-7, with TRBD1 matching over 7 bases. V was clipped by 3 bases and J by 2 bases; unmatched bases: 11. CDR1 is SGHNT, CDR2 YYREEE, per germline (reference sequence). This CDR3 has 16 amino acids. The CDR3 sequence is CASSSRTGRITYEQYF. CDR3 bases: TGTGCCAGCAGCTCCCGGACAGGTAGAATAACCTACGAGCAGTACTTC.

The V and J genes are TRBV11-2 and TRBJ2-3; 9 bases fit TRBD1. CDR1 and CDR2 from the germline V gene are SGHAT and FQNNGV. CDR3 length: 16 residues. Trimming took 3 bases from V and 2 from J; bases not matched to a gene: 6. The CDR3 region is CASSLRQGGDTDTQYF. The CDR3 DNA sequence: TGTGCCAGCAGCTTGCGACAGGGGGGAGACACAGATACGCAGTATTTT. Full variable domain (missing parts from reference TRBV11-2 and TRBJ2-3): EAGVAQSPRYKIIEKRQSVAFWCNPISGHATLYWYQQILGQGPKLLIQFQNNGVVDDSQLPKDRFSAERLKGVDSTLKIQPAKLEDSAVYLCASSLRQGGDTDTQYFGPGTRLTVL.

This clonotype showed up just a few times. The chain has TRBV28 and TRBJ2-1, with 7 bases matching TRBD1. Germline V gives CDR1 MDHEN, CDR2 SYDVKM. The CDR3 spans 15 residues. V shed 5 bases, J shed 4 bases, and the junction held 8 bases outside the gene matches. The CDR3: CASSNPRQGYNEQFF. As DNA, the CDR3 is TGTGCCAGCAGTAACCCAAGACAGGGTTACAATGAGCAGTTCTTC.

This clonotype came up a few times. The chain couples TRBV6-2 or TRBV6-3 to TRBJ1-2; weak D call: TRBD1 (6 bases). Trimming removed 0 bases from V and 3 bases from J, with 11 bases in between. This CDR3 has 15 amino acids. Germline values: CDR1 MNHEY, CDR2 SVGEGT. CDR3: CASSYSDRSYYGYTF. For the CDR3, the DNA is TGTGCCAGCAGTTACTCGGACAGATCCTACTATGGCTACACCTTC.

This chain links TRBV10-2 with TRBJ2-3; 9 nucleotides line up with TRBD2. The CDR3 totals 18 residues. V shed 6 bases, J shed 6 bases, and the junction held 19 bases outside the gene matches. Germline values: CDR1 WSHSY, CDR2 SAAADI. The CDR3 spells CASSLAPAGGSRSDTQYF. CDR3 nucleotide sequence: TGCGCCAGCAGCTTGGCCCCAGCGGGAGGTTCTAGATCGGATACGCAGTATTTT.

The chain couples TRBV2 to TRBJ1-4; no firm D call. The ends were cut back, 6 bases at V and 6 bases at J, with 8 bases in the middle. The CDR3 is 12 residues long. Germline lookup yields CDR1 SNHLY and CDR2 FYNNEI. The DNA for the CDR3 is TGTGCCAGCAGACCCGGGGATGAAAAACTGTTTTTT. Encoded protein: CASRPGDEKLFF.

This clonotype has a count of ten or more. The rearrangement links TRBV6-5 to TRBJ2-5, with 7 bases that match TRBD1. The CDR3 has 15 amino acids. V lost 2 bases to trimming and J lost 0 bases; unmatched junction nucleotides: 3. Germline CDR1 reads MNHEY; CDR2 reads SVGAGI. The CDR3 coding sequence is TGTGCCAGCAGTTACGAGGGACAGTACCAAGAGACCCAGTACTTC. Its translation: CASSYEGQYQETQYF.

The sample holds a few counts of this clonotype. The CDR3 nucleotides read TGTGCCAGCAGCTTAGGGACCCTGTACGAGCAGTACTTC. Translated: CASSLGTLYEQYF. The V call is TRBV7-8, the J call TRBJ2-7; D remains unclear. The CDR3 runs to 13 residues. CDR1 and CDR2 from the germline V gene are SGHVS and FQNEAQ. The ends were cut back, 1 base at V and 4 bases at J, with 8 bases in the middle.

Many counts were recorded for this clonotype. The chain carries TRBV19 and TRBJ2-3, with no clear D. The CDR3 covers 13 residues. Germline V lookup: CDR1 LNHDA, CDR2 SQIVND (reference sequence). Between the trimmed V and J ends, which lost 6 bases and 5 bases, there was a span of 12 bases. CDR3 region: CASRDWVEDTQYF. DNA for the CDR3: TGTGCCAGTAGGGATTGGGTCGAAGATACGCAGTATTTT.

The sample holds many counts of this clonotype. The chain combines TRBV20-1 with TRBJ1-4, with 8 bases identical to TRBD1. The CDR3 loop spans 15 amino acids. The germline V gene has CDR1 DFQATT and CDR2 SNEGSKA (reference sequence). With 4 bases clipped from V and 8 bases from J, the junction kept 12 bases outside the gene matches. The CDR3 nucleotides are TGCAGTGCTAAAGGTGGCGGGACAGGTGGGGAAAAACTGTTTTTT. Amino acids: CSAKGGGTGGEKLFF.

This clonotype was recorded only once. The V and J genes are TRBV10-3 and TRBJ1-2; TRBD1 is a possible D gene (5 bases). Germline assignment: CDR1 ENHRY and CDR2 SYGVKD. CDR3 length: 12 amino acids. Trimming removed 11 bases at V and 4 bases at J, with 14 bases between. The CDR3 loop is CAGSQGRYGYTF. Here the CDR3 DNA reads TGTGCCGGCAGTCAGGGTCGCTATGGCTACACCTTC.

This clonotype has more than one count but fewer than ten. The chain combines TRBV27 with TRBJ2-5, with TRBD1 matching over 8 bases. There are 16 residues in the CDR3. Losses at the gene ends were 7 bases for V and 1 base for J; bases not matched to a gene: 11. CDR1 and CDR2 from the germline V gene are MNHEY and SMNVEV (reference sequence). The CDR3 is CASTSLGGTGQETQYF. CDR3 nucleotide sequence: TGTGCCAGCACCTCCCTCGGCGGGACAGGCCAAGAGACCCAGTACTTC.

Only a few counts were recorded for this clonotype. The rearrangement uses TRBV25-1 and TRBJ1-4; tentative D call: TRBD1 (6 bases). The CDR3 covers 14 residues. Germline V gene sequence: CDR1 MGHDK, CDR2 SYGVNS. Trimming took 2 bases from V and 7 from J, leaving 11 bases between them. In DNA, the CDR3 is TGTGCCAGCAGTGAAAGAGGGGGAGGTGAAAAACTGTTTTTT. Encoded protein: CASSERGGGEKLFF.

This sequence joins TRBV12-3 or TRBV12-4 and TRBJ2-1; D is unclear. The CDR3 extends over 14 amino acids. V was trimmed by 7 bases and J by 8 bases, leaving 18 bases between them. In DNA form, the CDR3 reads TGTGCCAGCACCCTTAAGAGTTATCAGCATGAGCAGTTCTTC. Protein product: CASTLKSYQHEQFF.

The chain joins TRBV7-6 to TRBJ2-5; 8 bases line up with TRBD2. The ends lost 3 bases at V and 5 bases at J; junction bases unmatched: 5. CDR3 length: 14 amino acids. From germline, CDR1 is SGHVS and CDR2 FNYEAQ. This CDR3 reads CASSFRLAMETQYF. Written as DNA, the CDR3 is TGTGCCAGCAGCTTTAGACTAGCGATGGAGACCCAGTACTTC.

This clonotype was seen ten or more times. The chain recombines TRBV5-4 with TRBJ1-6, with unresolved D. The germline V gene encodes CDR1 SGHNT and CDR2 YYREEE (reference sequence). V was trimmed by 0 bases and J by 0 bases, leaving 10 bases between them. This CDR3 spans 17 amino acids. CDR3 nucleotides: TGTGCCAGCAGCTTGGCCCACAGCCGCTCCTATAATTCACCCCTCCACTTT. Protein: CASSLAHSRSYNSPLHF.

This clonotype was observed at least ten times. The chain employs TRBV5-1 and TRBJ2-7, with a possible D match to TRBD2 (5 bases). Per the germline V gene, CDR1 is SGHRS and CDR2 is YFSETQ. CDR3 length equals 13 residues. Between the trimmed V and J ends, which lost 3 bases and 3 bases, there was a span of 10 bases. CDR3 loop: CASSSGLLYEQYF. The CDR3 bases are TGCGCCAGCAGCTCCGGACTTCTCTACGAGCAGTACTTC.

This clonotype was detected many times. The chain has TRBV5-4 and TRBJ2-5; 8 nucleotides agree with TRBD2. Germline CDR1 reads SGHNT; CDR2 reads YYREEE (reference sequence). The CDR3 contains 18 residues. Losses at the gene ends were 0 bases for V and 4 bases for J; bases not matched to a gene: 14. The CDR3 region is CASSLGGVRTSLAETQYF. CDR3 nucleotides: TGTGCCAGCAGCTTGGGAGGGGTGCGGACTAGCTTGGCAGAGACCCAGTACTTC.

In the case of this clonotype: One end of the junction does not line up with germline, which may come from a read error. The gene calls are TRBV4-2 and TRBJ1-5, with 7 bases lining up with TRBD1. Per germline, CDR1 LGHNA and CDR2 YNFKEQ. This CDR3 is 15 amino acids long. CDR3 DNA sequence: TGTGCCAGCAGCCAAGGGGACAGCAGCAATCAGCTCCAGCATTTT. Its translation is CASSQGDSSNQLQHF.

The chain combines TRBV5-8 with TRBJ2-5; 13 bases line up with TRBD2. Germline V gene data show CDR1 as SGHTS and CDR2 as YDEGEE. The CDR3 has 16 residues. J was trimmed by 4 bases and V by 0 bases; bases with no gene match: 3. The CDR3 here is CASSLGLAGGGETQYF. In nucleotides, the CDR3 is TGTGCCAGCAGCTTGGGACTAGCGGGGGGCGGAGAGACCCAGTACTTC.

This clonotype came up once. The chain has TRBV20-1 and TRBJ1-6; D might be TRBD1 (5 bases). CDR1 is DFQATT and CDR2 is SNEGSKA in the germline V gene (reference sequence). This CDR3 has 15 residues. V dropped 2 bases and J dropped 11 bases, with 19 bases sitting between them. CDR3 amino acids: CSARRSGLFGTPLHF. The CDR3, as DNA: TGCAGTGCTAGACGCTCGGGACTCTTCGGGACACCCCTCCACTTT.

This sequence joins TRBV20-1 and TRBJ2-2, with 7 nucleotides matching TRBD2. The V segment lost 3 bases and the J segment 1 base; nucleotides outside the gene matches: 5. CDR1 is DFQATT, CDR2 SNEGSKA, per germline (reference sequence). The CDR3 is 15 amino acids. In nucleotides, the CDR3 is TGCAGTGCTAGTGGCGAGCGGGGGAACACCGGGGAGCTGTTTTTT. It encodes CSASGERGNTGELFF.

Notes on this clonotype: With a much larger clone just one base away, this may be a read error. Given the absence of the conserved phenylalanine or tryptophan at the CDR3 end, a read error is likely. The rearrangement uses TRBV5-1 and TRBJ2-2; 9 bases line up with TRBD1. Germline V gene data show CDR1 as SGHRS and CDR2 as YFSETQ. Trimming took 4 bases from V and 7 from J; bases not matched to a gene: 11. This CDR3 has 16 residues. For the CDR3, the DNA is TGCGCCAGCAGCCGAACCGGGACAGGGACAAACGGGGAGCTGTTTTCT. It yields the protein CASSRTGTGTNGELFS.

This clonotype was seen ten or more times. The chain uses TRBV20-1 and TRBJ1-2; 11 nucleotides match TRBD1. Germline CDR1 DFQATT, CDR2 SNEGSKA (reference sequence). This CDR3 region has 14 residues. The junction had 3 bases not matched to a gene; V was cut back by 2 bases and J by 4 bases. Here the CDR3 reads CSARPGTGGYGYTF. The CDR3 coding sequence is TGCAGTGCTAGACCCGGGACAGGGGGCTATGGCTACACCTTC.

The chain links TRBV24-1 to TRBJ2-3; 8 bases map to TRBD2. Germline V CDR1 and CDR2: KGHDR, SFDVKD. The CDR3 length is 13 residues. V lost 10 bases to trimming and J lost 4 bases; unmatched junction nucleotides: 6. CDR3 amino acids: CATRGGTADTQYF. In DNA, the CDR3 is TGTGCCACACGGGGGGGGACTGCAGATACGCAGTATTTT.